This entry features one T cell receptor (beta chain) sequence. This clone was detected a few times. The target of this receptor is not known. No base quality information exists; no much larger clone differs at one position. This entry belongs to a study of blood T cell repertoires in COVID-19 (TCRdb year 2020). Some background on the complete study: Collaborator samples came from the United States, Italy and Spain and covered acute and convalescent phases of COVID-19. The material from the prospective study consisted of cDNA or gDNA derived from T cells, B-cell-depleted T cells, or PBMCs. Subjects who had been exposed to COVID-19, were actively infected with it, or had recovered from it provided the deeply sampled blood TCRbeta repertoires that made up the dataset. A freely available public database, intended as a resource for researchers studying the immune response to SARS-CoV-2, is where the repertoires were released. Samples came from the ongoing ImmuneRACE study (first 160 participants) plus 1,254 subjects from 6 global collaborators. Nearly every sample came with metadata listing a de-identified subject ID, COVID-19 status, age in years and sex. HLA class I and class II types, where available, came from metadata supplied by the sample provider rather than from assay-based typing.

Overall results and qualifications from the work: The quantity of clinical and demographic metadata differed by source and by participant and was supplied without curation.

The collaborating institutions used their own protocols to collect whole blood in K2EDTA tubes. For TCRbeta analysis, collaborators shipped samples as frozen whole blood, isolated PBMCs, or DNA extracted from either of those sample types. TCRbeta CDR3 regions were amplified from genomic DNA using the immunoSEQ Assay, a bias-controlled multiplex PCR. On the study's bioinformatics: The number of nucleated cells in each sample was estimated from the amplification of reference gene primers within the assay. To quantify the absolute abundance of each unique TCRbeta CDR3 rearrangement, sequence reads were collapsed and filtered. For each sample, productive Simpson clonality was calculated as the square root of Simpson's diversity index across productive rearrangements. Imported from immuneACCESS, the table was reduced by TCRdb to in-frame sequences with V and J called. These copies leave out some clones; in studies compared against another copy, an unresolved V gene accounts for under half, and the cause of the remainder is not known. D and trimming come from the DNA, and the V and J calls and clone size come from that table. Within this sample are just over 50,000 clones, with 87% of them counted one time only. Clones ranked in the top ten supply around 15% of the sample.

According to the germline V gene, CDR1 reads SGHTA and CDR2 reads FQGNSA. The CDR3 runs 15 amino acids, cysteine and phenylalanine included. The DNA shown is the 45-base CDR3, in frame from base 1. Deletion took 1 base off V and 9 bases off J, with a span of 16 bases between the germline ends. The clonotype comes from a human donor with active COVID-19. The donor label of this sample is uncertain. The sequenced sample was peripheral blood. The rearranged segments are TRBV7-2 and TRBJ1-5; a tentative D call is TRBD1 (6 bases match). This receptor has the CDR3 CASSLVSGGVRPQHF. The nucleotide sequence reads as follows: TGTGCCAGCAGCTTAGTGTCGGGGGGCGTTAGGCCCCAGCATTTT. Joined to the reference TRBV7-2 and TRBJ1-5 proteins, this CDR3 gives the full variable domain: GAGVSQSPSNKVTEKGKDVELRCDPISGHTALYWYRQSLGQGLEFLIYFQGNSAPDKSGLPSDRFSAERTGGSVSTLTIQRTQQEDSAVYLCASSLVSGGVRPQHFGDGTRLSIL.